This T cell receptor beta chain was obtained from a study of identical twins (dated by TCRdb to 2016 to 2017). The study in broad terms: To test whether fetal clonotypes persist, the study used deep sequencing on TCR alpha and beta repertoires from monozygotic twins, unrelated adults of various ages, and cord blood. To rule out contamination, replicate twin experiments were performed at different times with different library preparation protocols. General study outcomes and caveats: Fewer insertions were carried by abundant cord blood beta clonotypes; a weaker similar trend was observed in young adult naive repertoires, while no such trend was observed in memory repertoires. Recombination models systematically underestimated out-of-frame TCR alpha sharing in monozygotic twins but agreed with sharing between unrelated individuals. Invariant T cells such as MAIT and iNKT could partly confound zero-insertion analyses, though diverse VJ usage argued against this for most clonotypes. Because the same donors could not be followed over many years, conclusions were based on cross-sectional statistical analysis. Excess twin sharing in beta out-of-frame sequences was weaker because fewer shared sequences lowered the signal-to-noise ratio. Compared with coincidental sharing between unrelated individuals, an excess of low generation-probability sequences was observed among out-of-frame TCR alpha sequences shared between twins.

From its cysteine to its phenylalanine, the CDR3 spans 12 amino acids. CDR3 DNA only is kept here, 36 bases in frame from base 1. V is clipped by 2 bases and J by 9 bases, and the sequence between their germline boundaries is 8 bases long. Taken from the germline V gene (reference sequence), the CDR1 and CDR2 loops are MNHEY and SMNVEV. Library preparation employed 5' RACE. TCRdb names Illumina HiSeq 2000 as the instrument used. A universal primer binding site was introduced by template switching, and a unique molecular identifier was present in the final cDNA, enabling accurate counting of TCR cDNA molecules. Specific primers in the conserved constant-segment region were used to synthesize first-strand cDNA for the TCR alpha and beta chains. Each cDNA library was double barcoded, with a SMART-Mk sample barcode plus Illumina barcodes, to control for contamination. TruSeq adapter sequences, together with Illumina sample barcodes, were added in two successive PCR steps. TCR alpha and beta cDNA libraries were sequenced on the Illumina HiSeq platform with custom primers. Concerning the study's data processing: MiGEC processed the raw reads to extract unique molecular identifiers, while MiXCR was used to determine the CDR3 positions. For each individual, recombination models were inferred using an EM algorithm with the repgenHMM and IGoR tools. The tcR package in R was used for shared clonotype analysis, with sharing normalized by the product of cloneset sizes. Out-of-frame nonproductive sequences were analyzed to study raw recombination free of thymic and clonal selection effects. TCRdb's own reprocessing of the public reads used fastp at Q25 and MiXCR and kept productive beta chains. Rows matching on CDR3 protein sequence are summarized as one entry with the most common DNA and genes. For this entry, the V and J calls and clone size follow TCRdb and not the study's own pipeline. The sample has hundreds of thousands of distinct CDR3 sequences on record, 6.1% of them singletons. The ten largest clones represent 1.5% to 2% of the sample.

This clonotype was seen at least ten times. Its antigen target is currently unknown. No base quality values were provided; no much bigger clone lies one nucleotide off. All donors were healthy Caucasians. Three unrelated non-twin adults were also sequenced: a male aged 18 to 29, a male aged 50 to 59 and a female aged 50 to 59. Using Miltenyi CD45RO+ enrichment and human naive T-cell isolation kits, memory (CD45RO+) and naive T cells were isolated from PBMC. The chain was built from TRBV27 and TRBJ2-1, with the D gene not clear enough to name. The sample comprised naive T cells sorted from blood. In light of the paper, this sample's cell subset or site label describes: cells isolated with a human naive T-cell isolation kit. This clonotype was obtained from a man younger than 30 in good health. The CDR3 in this case is CASSLLYGEQFF. The bases read TGTGCCAGCAGTTTACTCTACGGTGAGCAGTTCTTC.